Presented here are 23 T cell receptor beta chains from one specimen sequenced in a study of Graves' ophthalmopathy and Graves' hyperthyroidism (dated by TCRdb to the late 2010s). The sequencing machine was an Illumina HiSeq 2000. For repertoire sequencing, the TCR beta CDR3 regions were amplified from RNA transcripts. The first round was an RT-PCR using HTBI primers with the Qiagen OneStep RT-PCR kit, and this first round was followed by a second-round multiplex PCR, then size selection and purification. TCRdb reanalyzed the raw reads on its own, using fastp at Q25 for trimming and MiXCR for clone calling, and kept in-frame beta chains. Every entry covers one CDR3 protein and lists the most common genes and DNA from its rows. Across this sample there are just over 600,000 distinct CDR3 sequences, with around a fifth seen only once. The ten largest clones capture about 6.6% of the sample. The sequencing sample was made of peripheral blood. The receptors here all came from a woman aged 18 to 35 with stable Graves' hyperthyroidism. Some clones in this sample may be carry-over from other donors' samples. Donor details come from another sample of the same person, matched by shared clones.

V gene TRBV2 combines with J gene TRBJ1-5; 7 bases map to TRBD1. The CDR3 covers 14 residues. Unmatched junction bases numbered 7, after V lost 6 bases and J lost 5 bases. Germline V gene sequence: CDR1 SNHLY, CDR2 FYNNEI. CDR3: CASRPDRWDQPQHF. CDR3 DNA sequence: TGTGCCAGCAGGCCGGACAGGTGGGATCAGCCCCAGCATTTT.

This clonotype was seen at least ten times. The CDR3, as DNA: TGTGCCTGGAGTGTAGAAGGGTTTGGATATGGCTACACCTTC. It is translated as CAWSVEGFGYGYTF. The genes are TRBV30 and TRBJ1-2; D ambiguous. Germline CDR1 reads GTSNPN; CDR2 reads SVGIG (reference sequence). The CDR3 has 14 residues. Trimming cost V 0 bases and J 5 bases, with 13 bases left between them. Drawing the rest from reference TRBV30 and TRBJ1-2, the complete variable domain is SQTIHQWPATLVQPVGSPLSLECTVEGTSNPNLYWYRQAAGRGLQLLFYSVGIGQISSEVPQNLSASRPQDRQFILSSKKLLLSDSGFYLCAWSVEGFGYGYTFGSGTRLTVV.

This clonotype was counted many times. This sequence joins TRBV19 and TRBJ2-7, with 8 positions matching TRBD2. V shed 9 bases, J shed 4 bases, and the junction held 14 bases outside the gene matches. The CDR3 spans 15 residues. Per the germline V gene, CDR1 is LNHDA and CDR2 is SQIVND (reference sequence). As DNA, the CDR3 is TGTGCCAGCCAGAAATCAGCGGGAGTGGGATACGAGCAGTACTTC. It codes for CASQKSAGVGYEQYF.

This clonotype was found many times. The chain is built from TRBV28 and TRBJ2-2; a weak D match, TRBD1 (6 bases). Germline assignment: CDR1 MDHEN and CDR2 SYDVKM. The CDR3 spans 15 residues. The germline V and J ends were trimmed by 3 bases and 4 bases, with 12 bases remaining between them. The CDR3 sequence: CASSFTGLSTGELFF. The CDR3, as DNA: TGTGCCAGCAGTTTCACAGGGCTTAGCACCGGGGAGCTGTTTTTT.

A remark on this clonotype: A much larger clone differs from this one at a single base, so this may be a read error. This chain uses TRBV12-3 or TRBV12-4 with TRBJ2-7; the match to TRBD1 covers 10 bases. Trimming cost V 10 bases and J 3 bases; bases outside gene matches: 9. The CDR3 contains 14 residues. CDR3: CAIQARTGGYEQYF. CDR3 in DNA: TGTGCCATCCAGGCACGGACAGGGGGCTACGAGCAGTACTTC.

This clonotype was seen at least ten times. The V and J genes are TRBV6-2 or TRBV6-3 and TRBJ1-2; the D gene is possibly TRBD1 (6 bases). CDR1 and CDR2 from the germline V gene are MNHEY and SVGEGT. With 4 bases removed from V and 5 bases from J, the gap between germline ends came to 11 bases. The CDR3 length is 13 residues. In DNA form, the CDR3 reads TGTGCCAGCAGTTTTGGGACAAAATATGGCTACACCTTC. Translating it yields CASSFGTKYGYTF.

In its sample, this clonotype was seen many times. The V and J genes are TRBV20-1 and TRBJ1-5; D may be TRBD1 (5 bases). The CDR3 length is 14 residues. Trimming removed 5 bases at V and 3 bases at J, with 14 bases between. Per the germline V gene, CDR1 is DFQATT and CDR2 is SNEGSKA (reference sequence). CDR3 sequence reads: CSAPDHRNNQPQHF. The CDR3 coding sequence is TGCAGTGCTCCAGATCACAGGAACAATCAGCCCCAGCATTTT.

The V call is TRBV20-1, the J call TRBJ1-5, with D maybe TRBD1 (6 bases). The CDR3 runs to 15 residues. Germline assignment: CDR1 DFQATT and CDR2 SNEGSKA (reference sequence). V gave up 6 bases and J gave up 2 bases, with 17 bases separating them. CDR3 bases: TGCAGTGCCCCGAGGGGGGGACCGGGCAATCAGCCCCAGCATTTT. As protein: CSAPRGGPGNQPQHF.

This clonotype appeared many times. The rearrangement links TRBV6-5 to TRBJ1-1, with D possibly matching TRBD1 (5 bases). This CDR3 contains 15 residues. V lost 0 bases, J lost 2 bases, and 10 bases lay in between. Germline V gene sequence: CDR1 MNHEY, CDR2 SVGAGI. This CDR3 is CASSYSSGTNTEAFF. The CDR3 DNA sequence: TGTGCCAGCAGTTACTCTTCAGGGACCAACACTGAAGCTTTCTTT.

This clonotype was detected ten times or more. The gene calls are TRBV6-4 and TRBJ1-1; the match to TRBD1 covers 8 bases. Germline CDR1 is MRHNA and CDR2 is SNTAGT. Losses at the gene ends were 6 bases for V and 4 bases for J; bases not matched to a gene: 16. The CDR3 sequence is 17 residues long. DNA for the CDR3: TGTGCCAGCAGCGGATTCCGGGACAGGTCAGGAGTCACTGAAGCTTTCTTT. Protein product: CASSGFRDRSGVTEAFF.

The V and J genes are TRBV20-1 and TRBJ1-5; no definite D call. The CDR3 is made up of 14 amino acids. Germline CDR1 DFQATT, CDR2 SNEGSKA (reference sequence). V lost 1 base and J lost 4, with 11 bases in between. The CDR3 spells CSARGSRVNQPQHF. In DNA form, the CDR3 reads TGCAGTGCTAGAGGTAGTCGGGTAAATCAGCCCCAGCATTTT.

This clonotype has at least ten counts. The chain links TRBV11-2 to TRBJ1-1; 7 bases are shared with TRBD1. The V gene end was trimmed by 5 bases and the J gene end by 1 base; junction bases not matched to a gene: 13. Looked up from germline, CDR1 is SGHAT and CDR2 is FQNNGV. This CDR3 region has 17 residues. This chain's CDR3 is CASSRTGLELRNTEAFF. The CDR3 DNA reads TGTGCCAGCAGCCGGACAGGTTTGGAACTTAGGAACACTGAAGCTTTCTTT.

The chain uses TRBV29-1 and TRBJ1-1; tentatively, D is TRBD1 (6 bases). The germline V and J ends were trimmed by 6 bases and 0 bases, with 29 bases remaining between them. CDR3 size: 19 residues. The V gene's germline CDR1 is SQVTM and CDR2 ANQGSEA. CDR3 sequence reads: CSVSHPSQQGFLMNTEAFF. In DNA form, the CDR3 reads TGCAGCGTAAGCCATCCTTCTCAACAGGGTTTTCTCATGAACACTGAAGCTTTCTTT. The entire variable domain, with the rest obtained from reference TRBV29-1 and TRBJ1-1, is as follows: SAVISQKPSRDICQRGTSLTIQCQVDSQVTMMFWYRQQPGQSLTLIATANQGSEATYESGFVIDKFPISRPNLTFSTLTVSNMSPEDSSIYLCSVSHPSQQGFLMNTEAFFGQGTRLTVV.

Ten or more counts support this clonotype. The chain couples TRBV20-1 to TRBJ1-3, with no clear D. The CDR3 is 17 residues long. CDR1 is DFQATT, CDR2 SNEGSKA, per germline (reference sequence). V lost 3 bases to trimming and J lost 0 bases, with 18 bases between them. CDR3 sequence: CSAREGVGGHSGNTIYF. The CDR3 region has the DNA TGCAGTGCTAGGGAGGGAGTAGGCGGGCACTCTGGAAACACCATATATTTT.

CDR3 protein: CAWMGRAEEQYF. The CDR3 coding sequence is TGTGCCTGGATGGGCAGGGCTGAAGAGCAGTACTTC. The chain carries TRBV30 and TRBJ2-7, with TRBD1 as a possible D gene (5 bases). Per the germline V gene, CDR1 is GTSNPN and CDR2 is SVGIG (reference sequence). This CDR3 has 12 amino acids. V gave up 4 bases and J gave up 7 bases, with 14 bases separating them.

This clonotype was seen at least ten times. This chain joins TRBV7-2 and TRBJ1-5, with D uncertain. Trimming took off 5 bases at V and 5 bases at J, with 13 bases between the two ends. The CDR3 is 14 residues long. Germline assignment: CDR1 SGHTA and CDR2 FQGNSA. The CDR3 region is CASSLGLGHQPQHF. The CDR3 region has the DNA TGTGCCAGCAGCCTGGGCCTTGGGCATCAGCCCCAGCATTTT.

Ten or more counts support this clonotype. The chain recombines TRBV12-5 with TRBJ1-1; weak D call: TRBD1 (5 bases). Trimming pared 4 bases from V and 1 base from J, leaving 7 bases between. The CDR3 has 13 amino acids. CDR1 is LGHNT, CDR2 FRNRAP, per germline. This CDR3 is CASGSQGNTEAFF. CDR3 DNA sequence: TGTGCTAGTGGTTCCCAGGGGAACACTGAAGCTTTCTTT.

The table lists this clonotype with many counts. J is TRBJ1-6 and V is TRBV20-1; D gene ambiguous. CDR1 is DFQATT and CDR2 is SNEGSKA in the germline V gene (reference sequence). The CDR3 spans 14 residues. V was shortened by 6 bases and J by 6 bases, with 15 bases between the two germline ends. CDR3 DNA sequence: TGCAGTGCGGGGTTGAGAGATACTAATTCACCCCTCCACTTT. The encoded protein is CSAGLRDTNSPLHF.

The sample holds many counts of this clonotype. The J gene is TRBJ2-2, the V gene TRBV5-4, with 7 bases aligning to TRBD1. This CDR3 contains 15 residues. V gave up 1 base and J gave up 4 bases; unmatched junction bases: 4. Germline-derived CDR1 and CDR2 are SGHNT and YYREEE (reference sequence). As DNA, the CDR3 is TGTGCCAGCAGCTTGACAGGGGCTAGCACCGGGGAGCTGTTTTTT. Translated: CASSLTGASTGELFF.

In this sample, this clonotype turned up many times. This chain uses TRBV7-3 with TRBJ2-2; the match to TRBD1 covers 8 bases. V lost 4 bases, J lost 7 bases, and 5 bases stayed unmatched. The CDR3 runs 14 residues. Looked up from germline, CDR1 is SGHTA and CDR2 is FQGTGA. The CDR3 DNA reads as TGTGCCAGCAGCTCGACAGGGGTCGGCGGGGAGCTGTTTTTT. This translates into CASSSTGVGGELFF.

The genes are TRBV12-3 or TRBV12-4 and TRBJ2-7, with 7 bases matching TRBD1. Trimming cost V 10 bases and J 3 bases; bases outside gene matches: 15. The CDR3 totals 15 residues. The CDR3 nucleotides read TGTGCCACCGCAACACACCCCGGGACAGTCTACGAGCAGTACTTC. This encodes CATATHPGTVYEQYF.

The gene calls are TRBV20-1 and TRBJ2-5; D unresolved. The CDR3 contains 13 residues. Trimming took 3 bases from V and 3 from J, leaving 11 bases between them. Germline lookup yields CDR1 DFQATT and CDR2 SNEGSKA (reference sequence). The CDR3 DNA is TGCAGTGCTAGGGGCCCCGGAGAAGAGACCCAGTACTTC. Its translation is CSARGPGEETQYF.

V gene TRBV4-1 combines with J gene TRBJ2-7; 8 nucleotides match TRBD1. The ends lost 2 bases at V and 1 base at J; junction bases unmatched: 1. This CDR3 has 14 amino acids. Germline V lookup: CDR1 MGHRA, CDR2 YSYEKL. The CDR3 DNA reads as TGCGCCAGCAGCCAACGGGACAGGTCCTACGAGCAGTACTTC. Its protein is CASSQRDRSYEQYF.